Shown below are 24 T cell receptor beta chains from a single sample sequenced in a study of blood T cell repertoires in COVID-19. Profiling relied on immunoSEQ multiplex PCR, and the TCRdb table lists in-frame clones only, not all of them. The data show roughly 210,000 clones, around 84% seen once. The sequencing input was peripheral blood. These receptors were collected from a woman older than 75 with COVID-19, enrolled during active disease.

The gene calls are TRBV5-1 and TRBJ2-7, with 9 positions matching TRBD1. Germline CDR1 SGHRS, CDR2 YFSETQ. J lost 6 bases, V lost 5 bases, and 6 bases had no gene match. The CDR3 loop spans 13 amino acids. CDR3 sequence: CASRGTGRFEQYF. In nucleotides, the CDR3 is TGCGCCAGCAGGGGGACAGGGAGATTCGAGCAGTACTTC.

This sequence joins TRBV7-9 and TRBJ2-7; no reliable D call. This CDR3 spans 14 amino acids. Germline V gene lookup returns CDR1 SEHNR and CDR2 FQNEAQ (reference sequence). Trimming removed 1 base at V and 6 bases at J, with 13 bases between. DNA for the CDR3: TGTGCCAGCAGCTTAGGGCAAACAGAAGGCGAGCAGTACTTC. It encodes CASSLGQTEGEQYF.

This chain links TRBV24-1 with TRBJ2-3, with 7 bases aligning to TRBD1. Trimming removed 3 bases from V and 1 base from J; junction bases left unmatched: 6. Germline CDR1 KGHDR, CDR2 SFDVKD. This CDR3 is built from 16 residues. The CDR3: CATSDIGQDGTDTQYF. CDR3 DNA: TGTGCCACCAGTGATATCGGACAGGATGGCACAGATACGCAGTATTTT.

The chain combines TRBV5-1 with TRBJ2-3; D possibly corresponds to TRBD2 (5 bases). The CDR3 runs 16 residues. Trimming removed 4 bases at V and 2 bases at J, with 17 bases between. Germline V gene data show CDR1 as SGHRS and CDR2 as YFSETQ. CDR3 amino acids: CASSPTLGGLTDTQYF. As DNA, the CDR3 is TGCGCCAGCAGCCCGACATTAGGAGGTCTCACAGATACGCAGTATTTT.

The table lists this clone with a few counts. The genes are TRBV7-9 and TRBJ2-7, with 9 bases fitting TRBD1. J lost 3 bases, V lost 5 bases, and 5 bases had no gene match. Germline V gene data show CDR1 as SEHNR and CDR2 as FQNEAQ (reference sequence). The CDR3 has 14 residues. In DNA form, the CDR3 reads TGTGCCAGCAGCCGGGGACAGGGATTCTACGAGCAGTACGTC. Encoded protein: CASSRGQGFYEQYV.

J is TRBJ1-5 and V is TRBV28; a possible D gene is TRBD1 (5 bases). Germline CDR1 and CDR2: MDHEN and SYDVKM. There are 14 residues in the CDR3. Trimming left V 5 bases short and J 1 base short, with 9 bases between. The CDR3 nucleotides are TGTGCCAGCAGTCAGGGTTTGAGCAATCAGCCCCAGCATTTT. This codes for CASSQGLSNQPQHF.

CDR3 bases: TGTGCCAGCAGTCCGAGGCCGGCTAGGCAGCCCCAGCATTTT. It encodes CASSPRPARQPQHF. This sequence joins TRBV7-8 and TRBJ1-5; D is unresolved. CDR1 is SGHVS and CDR2 is FQNEAQ in the germline V gene. V lost 6 bases, J lost 7 bases, and 16 bases lay in between. The CDR3 consists of 14 residues.

The rearrangement uses TRBV28 and TRBJ2-1; D is possibly TRBD2 (6 bases). Trimming removed 5 bases from V and 0 bases from J, with 11 bases in between. Germline V gene data show CDR1 as MDHEN and CDR2 as SYDVKM. The CDR3 length is 15 residues. CDR3 amino acids: CASSRHSGSYNEQFF. The CDR3, as DNA: TGTGCCAGCAGTCGCCATAGCGGCTCCTACAATGAGCAGTTCTTC. Looking up the rest from reference TRBV28 and TRBJ2-1 gives the full variable domain: DVKVTQSSRYLVKRTGEKVFLECVQDMDHENMFWYRQDPGLGLRLIYFSYDVKMKEKGDIPEGYSVSREKKERFSLILESASTNQTSMYLCASSRHSGSYNEQFFGPGTRLTVL.

The rearrangement links TRBV10-3 to TRBJ1-5, with D perhaps matching TRBD1 (5 bases). Germline V gene sequence: CDR1 ENHRY, CDR2 SYGVKD. This CDR3 comprises 14 residues. Between the trimmed V and J ends, which lost 10 bases and 8 bases, there was a span of 21 bases. As DNA, the CDR3 is TGTGCCACCGAAAACCCCCGTCAAGGGGAGCCCCAGCATTTT. This sequence encodes CATENPRQGEPQHF.

CDR3 DNA sequence: TGTGCCAGCGAGGACAGGGCGGGCAATCAGCCCCAGCATTTT. It translates to CASEDRAGNQPQHF. The chain uses TRBV6-5 and TRBJ1-5, with 8 positions matching TRBD1. Per germline, CDR1 MNHEY and CDR2 SVGAGI. V was clipped by 8 bases and J by 2 bases; unmatched bases: 5. This CDR3 is 14 amino acids long.

The chain employs TRBV12-3 or TRBV12-4 and TRBJ1-2; D gene uncertain. The V end lost 4 bases, the J end lost 8 bases, and 11 bases lay between the germline ends. The CDR3 runs 12 residues. CDR3 sequence (DNA): TGTGCCAGCAGTTCATCGCTGCAGGGCTACACCTTC. Protein sequence: CASSSSLQGYTF.

CDR3 amino acids: CASSERPGQTNDEQFF. In nucleotides, the CDR3 is TGTGCCAGCAGCGAAAGGCCCGGACAGACGAACGATGAGCAGTTCTTC. The chain recombines TRBV7-2 with TRBJ2-1; perhaps TRBD1 as D (6 bases). The CDR3 has 16 amino acids. Germline assignment: CDR1 SGHTA and CDR2 FQGNSA. V was shortened by 5 bases and J by 8 bases, with 22 bases between the two germline ends.

The chain links TRBV7-9 to TRBJ1-4, with a weak D call TRBD1 (6 bases). This CDR3 has 15 amino acids. Germline assignment: CDR1 SEHNR and CDR2 FQNEAQ (reference sequence). The V end was cut by 5 bases, the J end by 0 bases, with 10 bases between. This chain's CDR3 is CASSEQGATNEKLFF. The CDR3 nucleotides read TGTGCCAGCAGCGAACAGGGCGCAACTAATGAAAAACTGTTTTTT.

This chain uses TRBV6-5 with TRBJ2-4; a weak D match, TRBD2 (5 bases). The germline CDR1 and CDR2 sequences are MNHEY and SVGAGI. Trimming removed 3 bases from V and 6 bases from J, with 12 bases in between. The CDR3 runs 14 residues. CDR3 coding DNA: TGTGCCAGCAGTTATGAGGGTTCGGGAAACATTCAGTACTTC. Amino acids: CASSYEGSGNIQYF.

This clone was detected once. The chain joins TRBV20-1 to TRBJ2-3; D unresolved. V gave up 6 bases and J gave up 4 bases, with 5 bases separating them. This CDR3 has 10 amino acids. In germline, CDR1 is DFQATT, CDR2 SNEGSKA (reference sequence). The CDR3 DNA reads as TGCAGTGCCGTCCCAGATACGCAGTATTTT. Translated: CSAVPDTQYF.

The CDR3 DNA reads TGTGCCAGCTCACCCGACAGGGGGCCCTACAATGAGCAGTTCTTC. Protein: CASSPDRGPYNEQFF. The chain carries TRBV18 and TRBJ2-1, with 10 bases aligning to TRBD1. The CDR3 extends over 15 amino acids. CDR1 is KGHSH, CDR2 LQKENI, per germline. The V gene end was trimmed by 3 bases and the J gene end by 2 bases; junction bases not matched to a gene: 1.

The CDR3 DNA is TGTGCCAGCAGCGGCGGGGGCGGGGGAGGACAAGAGACCCAGTACTTC. It is translated as CASSGGGGGGQETQYF. J is TRBJ2-5 and V is TRBV9; possible D gene TRBD2, 7 bases. Deletions cut 3 bases from V and 2 bases from J, with 17 bases between. This CDR3 region has 16 residues. Per the germline V gene, CDR1 is SGDLS and CDR2 is YYNGEE.

V is TRBV11-2 and J is TRBJ1-2, with D perhaps TRBD1 (5 bases). This CDR3 comprises 12 residues. Germline CDR1 and CDR2: SGHAT and FQNNGV. Trimming took 0 bases from V and 9 from J, leaving 8 bases between them. CDR3 residues: CASSLDGGSYTF. CDR3 coding DNA: TGTGCCAGCAGCTTAGACGGGGGAAGCTACACCTTC.

This rearrangement joins TRBV5-1 to TRBJ2-2; perhaps TRBD1 as D (6 bases). The length of the CDR3 is 14 residues. V lost 0 bases and J 7 bases, leaving 10 bases between the germline ends. Germline V gene lookup returns CDR1 SGHRS and CDR2 YFSETQ. The CDR3, as DNA: TGCGCCAGCAGCTTGGCTCAGGGGAGCGGGGAGCTGTTTTTT. Residues: CASSLAQGSGELFF.

A remark on this clone: At one of its ends the junction is not consistent with the germline gene, which may arise from a read error. The rearrangement uses TRBV6-1 and TRBJ1-6, with D possibly being TRBD1 (6 bases). CDR1 is MNHNS, CDR2 SASEGT, per germline. This CDR3 comprises 13 residues. CDR3 residues: CASSEDRRRPLHF. The CDR3 region has the DNA TGTGCCAGCAGCGAAGACAGGCGGAGACCCCTCCACTTT.

This rearrangement joins TRBV6-5 to TRBJ2-7; 10 bases line up with TRBD1. The CDR3 contains 15 residues. Germline lookup yields CDR1 MNHEY and CDR2 SVGAGI. The junction had 10 bases not matched to a gene; V was cut back by 6 bases and J by 5 bases. CDR3 in DNA: TGTGCCAGCAGACGAGCGGACAGGGGGAACGACGAGCAGTACTTC. This gives the protein CASRRADRGNDEQYF.

This rearrangement joins TRBV19 to TRBJ1-6; 11 nucleotides align to TRBD1. This CDR3 has 17 amino acids. Germline values: CDR1 LNHDA, CDR2 SQIVND (reference sequence). V lost 6 bases, J lost 9 bases, and 13 bases stayed unmatched. The CDR3 is CASSQKGQGGLGSPLHF. DNA for the CDR3: TGTGCCAGTAGCCAAAAGGGACAGGGGGGCCTTGGTTCACCCCTCCACTTT.

V and J are TRBV18 and TRBJ1-2; 8 bases match TRBD1. V dropped 3 bases and J dropped 8; count of bases not matched to a gene: 14. In germline, CDR1 is KGHSH, CDR2 LQKENI. This CDR3 has 16 residues. The CDR3: CASSPGTGESTRGYTF. In DNA form, the CDR3 reads TGTGCCAGCTCACCCGGGACAGGCGAGTCGACTAGGGGCTACACCTTC.

The chain is built from TRBV25-1 and TRBJ1-2; maybe TRBD1 (5 bases). This CDR3 has 14 amino acids. The germline V and J ends were trimmed by 1 base and 5 bases, with 11 bases remaining between them. Germline assignment: CDR1 MGHDK and CDR2 SYGVNS. DNA of the CDR3: TGTGCCAGCAGTGAATGGGGCAGGGATTATGGCTACACCTTC. Translation gives CASSEWGRDYGYTF.